This passage covers 18 T cell receptor beta chains from one sample sequenced in a study of human T cells and chemical hapten exposure. From the RACE reads, TCRdb called clonotypes with MiXCR, one entry per CDR3 protein. The sample carries about 54,000 distinct CDR3 sequences, around 9.4% recorded once. Time point described: patch test 2, 6 weeks after DPC sensitization. As to treatment: therapeutic diphenylcyclopropenone sensitization with weekly scalp DPC. This specimen was whole blood, taken in connection with sensitization to the hapten diphenylcyclopropenone (DPC). These receptor sequences come from a woman aged 50 to 60 with alopecia areata. Some clones in this sample may be carry-over from other donors' samples.

This sequence joins TRBV6-6 and TRBJ1-5; D gene unclear. Per germline, CDR1 MNHNY and CDR2 SVGAGI (reference sequence). The CDR3 totals 16 residues. The ends were cut back, 6 bases at V and 5 bases at J, with 20 bases in the middle. For the CDR3, the DNA is TGTGCCAGCAGGAGACCATCCGGTGGTGTGCATCAGCCCCAGCATTTT. This gives the protein CASRRPSGGVHQPQHF.

This clonotype appeared many times. V is TRBV7-2 and J is TRBJ2-7; D gene unclear. Trimming removed 1 base at V and 1 base at J, with 8 bases between. The CDR3 has 14 residues. The germline V gene encodes CDR1 SGHTA and CDR2 FQGNSA. The CDR3 sequence: CASSLDLGSYEQYF. The CDR3 DNA follows: TGTGCCAGCAGCTTAGATCTAGGGTCCTACGAGCAGTACTTC.

The chain carries TRBV15 and TRBJ2-1; D is unclear. The germline CDR1 and CDR2 sequences are LNHNV and YYDKDF (reference sequence). Trimming shortened V by 0 bases and J by 6 bases, and 6 bases separated the two germline ends. This CDR3 spans 13 amino acids. CDR3 in amino acids: CATSRDQGNEQFF. In DNA form, the CDR3 reads TGTGCCACCAGCAGAGATCAAGGCAATGAGCAGTTCTTC. The complete variable domain, with remaining parts taken from reference TRBV15 and TRBJ2-1, reads DAMVIQNPRYQVTQFGKPVTLSCSQTLNHNVMYWYQQKSSQAPKLLFHYYDKDFNNEADTPDNFQSRRPNTSFCFLDIRSPGLGDTAMYLCATSRDQGNEQFFGPGTRLTVL.

This clonotype was seen many times. This chain connects TRBV7-9 to TRBJ1-1, with a tentative D call TRBD1 (5 bases). The V gene lost 6 bases and the J gene lost 9 bases, with 17 bases spanning the gap. Germline V CDR1 and CDR2: SEHNR, FQNEAQ (reference sequence). This CDR3 is 13 amino acids long. The CDR3 nucleotides read TGTGCCAGCAGTCCTCACTGGGACCAAAAAGCTTTCTTT. Translated, it gives CASSPHWDQKAFF.

This clonotype was seen a few times. The chain couples TRBV28 to TRBJ2-1, with D possibly being TRBD2 (5 bases). V shed 5 bases and J shed 3 bases, with 11 bases lying between them. Germline loops: CDR1 MDHEN, CDR2 SYDVKM. The CDR3 covers 14 residues. Written as DNA, the CDR3 is TGTGCCAGCAGTACCGGGATCATCTACAATGAGCAGTTCTTC. Amino acids: CASSTGIIYNEQFF.

There are many counts of this clonotype. The V call is TRBV27, the J call TRBJ1-5, with a weak D call TRBD1 (6 bases). The CDR3 has 16 amino acids. Germline CDR1 MNHEY, CDR2 SMNVEV (reference sequence). V shed 8 bases and J shed 0 bases, with 17 bases lying between them. CDR3 DNA sequence: TGTGCCAGCGCCCGGCAGGGGCACTATAGCAATCAGCCCCAGCATTTT. This encodes CASARQGHYSNQPQHF.

The chain carries TRBV6-5 and TRBJ2-3; D is undetermined. The CDR3 loop spans 13 amino acids. CDR1 and CDR2 from the germline V gene are MNHEY and SVGAGI. Trimming pared 2 bases from V and 2 bases from J, leaving 5 bases between. CDR3: CASSYGYTDTQYF. In DNA form, the CDR3 reads TGTGCCAGCAGTTACGGCTACACAGATACGCAGTATTTT.

This clonotype occurred many times. The chain employs TRBV6-1 and TRBJ1-1, with a possible D match to TRBD1 (6 bases). Trimming shortened V by 8 bases and J by 1 base, and 11 bases separated the two germline ends. The CDR3 consists of 13 residues. Germline CDR1 reads MNHNS; CDR2 reads SASEGT. CDR3 coding DNA: TGTGCCAGCGCCGGGACACCGAACACTGAAGCTTTCTTT. Protein sequence: CASAGTPNTEAFF.

This clonotype was seen only a few times. The chain employs TRBV5-1 and TRBJ2-5, with D perhaps TRBD1 (6 bases). This CDR3 region has 14 residues. CDR1 is SGHRS and CDR2 is YFSETQ in the germline V gene. Trimming shortened V by 1 base and J by 5 bases, and 12 bases separated the two germline ends. CDR3 DNA: TGCGCCAGCAGCTTGCAGGGGCCCACGGAGACCCAGTACTTC. Translation: CASSLQGPTETQYF.

There are a few counts of this clonotype. The gene calls are TRBV7-8 and TRBJ2-3, with a possible D match to TRBD1 (6 bases). V was clipped by 3 bases and J by 5 bases, with 12 bases between them. This CDR3 is built from 14 residues. Germline values: CDR1 SGHVS, CDR2 FQNEAQ. CDR3 sequence: CASSFTGRGDTQYF. The CDR3 region has the DNA TGTGCCAGCAGCTTTACAGGGCGAGGAGATACGCAGTATTTT.

This clonotype occurred many times. V is TRBV10-1 and J is TRBJ2-4, with D perhaps matching TRBD2 (6 bases). This CDR3 spans 15 amino acids. V lost 4 bases and J 0 bases, leaving 10 bases between the germline ends. Looked up from germline, CDR1 is WNHNN and CDR2 is SYGVQD (reference sequence). The CDR3 is CASSVGGLAKNIQYF. The CDR3 DNA follows: TGCGCCAGCAGTGTCGGGGGACTAGCCAAAAACATTCAGTACTTC.

This chain joins TRBV28 and TRBJ2-5, with 8 positions matching TRBD2. J lost 10 bases, V lost 7 bases, and 20 bases had no gene match. Germline V CDR1 and CDR2: MDHEN, SYDVKM. The CDR3 totals 16 residues. Here the CDR3 reads CASTSRSGTSRPGQYF. CDR3 nucleotide sequence: TGTGCCAGCACGTCTCGGTCCGGGACTAGTCGACCGGGCCAGTACTTC.

This clonotype was counted between two and nine times. The V call is TRBV18, the J call TRBJ2-7, with TRBD1 identical over 10 bases. The CDR3 sequence is 14 residues long. Germline assignment: CDR1 KGHSH and CDR2 LQKENI. J lost 3 bases, V lost 6 bases, and 5 bases had no gene match. The CDR3 DNA reads TGTGCCAGCTCTCCCGGGACAGGGGTCTACGAGCAGTACTTC. Its protein product is CASSPGTGVYEQYF.

This clonotype was observed a few times. The chain employs TRBV4-3 and TRBJ1-6; no reliable D call. The V gene lost 1 base and the J gene lost 0 bases, with 16 bases spanning the gap. The CDR3 length is 19 residues. Germline CDR1 is LGHNA and CDR2 is YSLEER. This CDR3 reads CASSQAAAEPSSYNSPLHF. CDR3 bases: TGCGCCAGCAGCCAAGCGGCAGCCGAGCCGAGCTCCTATAATTCACCCCTCCACTTT.

There are many counts of this clonotype. The chain carries TRBV12-3 or TRBV12-4 and TRBJ1-5; D not resolved. The CDR3 covers 15 residues. The V and J ends lost 4 bases and 4 bases respectively, with 14 bases between them. As DNA, the CDR3 is TGTGCCAGCAGTTCCTCCGCAGGACCAAATCAGCCCCAGCATTTT. It is translated as CASSSSAGPNQPQHF.

The gene calls are TRBV25-1 and TRBJ2-1, with a possible D match to TRBD1 (6 bases). Germline V gene lookup returns CDR1 MGHDK and CDR2 SYGVNS. V lost 1 base and J lost 5, with 12 bases in between. The CDR3 runs to 15 residues. CDR3 DNA: TGTGCCAGCAGTGAATTGACAGGCGATAACAATGAGCAGTTCTTC. Translation: CASSELTGDNNEQFF.

The table lists this clonotype with many counts. V and J are TRBV7-2 and TRBJ2-4; possible D gene TRBD1, 6 bases. The CDR3 is made up of 13 amino acids. Germline V gives CDR1 SGHTA, CDR2 FQGNSA. Trimming removed 3 bases from V and 5 bases from J, with 8 bases in between. In DNA, the CDR3 is TGTGCCAGCAGCTTTAAGGGGGAAAACATTCAGTACTTC. Translating it yields CASSFKGENIQYF.

At least ten counts were recorded for this clonotype. The chain has TRBV20-1 and TRBJ2-3, with 8 bases identical to TRBD2. CDR1 is DFQATT and CDR2 is SNEGSKA in the germline V gene (reference sequence). Losses at the gene ends were 6 bases for V and 3 bases for J; bases not matched to a gene: 5. This CDR3 comprises 13 residues. The CDR3 DNA reads TGCAGTGCCTTTACTAGCGGAACAGATACGCAGTATTTT. This codes for CSAFTSGTDTQYF.